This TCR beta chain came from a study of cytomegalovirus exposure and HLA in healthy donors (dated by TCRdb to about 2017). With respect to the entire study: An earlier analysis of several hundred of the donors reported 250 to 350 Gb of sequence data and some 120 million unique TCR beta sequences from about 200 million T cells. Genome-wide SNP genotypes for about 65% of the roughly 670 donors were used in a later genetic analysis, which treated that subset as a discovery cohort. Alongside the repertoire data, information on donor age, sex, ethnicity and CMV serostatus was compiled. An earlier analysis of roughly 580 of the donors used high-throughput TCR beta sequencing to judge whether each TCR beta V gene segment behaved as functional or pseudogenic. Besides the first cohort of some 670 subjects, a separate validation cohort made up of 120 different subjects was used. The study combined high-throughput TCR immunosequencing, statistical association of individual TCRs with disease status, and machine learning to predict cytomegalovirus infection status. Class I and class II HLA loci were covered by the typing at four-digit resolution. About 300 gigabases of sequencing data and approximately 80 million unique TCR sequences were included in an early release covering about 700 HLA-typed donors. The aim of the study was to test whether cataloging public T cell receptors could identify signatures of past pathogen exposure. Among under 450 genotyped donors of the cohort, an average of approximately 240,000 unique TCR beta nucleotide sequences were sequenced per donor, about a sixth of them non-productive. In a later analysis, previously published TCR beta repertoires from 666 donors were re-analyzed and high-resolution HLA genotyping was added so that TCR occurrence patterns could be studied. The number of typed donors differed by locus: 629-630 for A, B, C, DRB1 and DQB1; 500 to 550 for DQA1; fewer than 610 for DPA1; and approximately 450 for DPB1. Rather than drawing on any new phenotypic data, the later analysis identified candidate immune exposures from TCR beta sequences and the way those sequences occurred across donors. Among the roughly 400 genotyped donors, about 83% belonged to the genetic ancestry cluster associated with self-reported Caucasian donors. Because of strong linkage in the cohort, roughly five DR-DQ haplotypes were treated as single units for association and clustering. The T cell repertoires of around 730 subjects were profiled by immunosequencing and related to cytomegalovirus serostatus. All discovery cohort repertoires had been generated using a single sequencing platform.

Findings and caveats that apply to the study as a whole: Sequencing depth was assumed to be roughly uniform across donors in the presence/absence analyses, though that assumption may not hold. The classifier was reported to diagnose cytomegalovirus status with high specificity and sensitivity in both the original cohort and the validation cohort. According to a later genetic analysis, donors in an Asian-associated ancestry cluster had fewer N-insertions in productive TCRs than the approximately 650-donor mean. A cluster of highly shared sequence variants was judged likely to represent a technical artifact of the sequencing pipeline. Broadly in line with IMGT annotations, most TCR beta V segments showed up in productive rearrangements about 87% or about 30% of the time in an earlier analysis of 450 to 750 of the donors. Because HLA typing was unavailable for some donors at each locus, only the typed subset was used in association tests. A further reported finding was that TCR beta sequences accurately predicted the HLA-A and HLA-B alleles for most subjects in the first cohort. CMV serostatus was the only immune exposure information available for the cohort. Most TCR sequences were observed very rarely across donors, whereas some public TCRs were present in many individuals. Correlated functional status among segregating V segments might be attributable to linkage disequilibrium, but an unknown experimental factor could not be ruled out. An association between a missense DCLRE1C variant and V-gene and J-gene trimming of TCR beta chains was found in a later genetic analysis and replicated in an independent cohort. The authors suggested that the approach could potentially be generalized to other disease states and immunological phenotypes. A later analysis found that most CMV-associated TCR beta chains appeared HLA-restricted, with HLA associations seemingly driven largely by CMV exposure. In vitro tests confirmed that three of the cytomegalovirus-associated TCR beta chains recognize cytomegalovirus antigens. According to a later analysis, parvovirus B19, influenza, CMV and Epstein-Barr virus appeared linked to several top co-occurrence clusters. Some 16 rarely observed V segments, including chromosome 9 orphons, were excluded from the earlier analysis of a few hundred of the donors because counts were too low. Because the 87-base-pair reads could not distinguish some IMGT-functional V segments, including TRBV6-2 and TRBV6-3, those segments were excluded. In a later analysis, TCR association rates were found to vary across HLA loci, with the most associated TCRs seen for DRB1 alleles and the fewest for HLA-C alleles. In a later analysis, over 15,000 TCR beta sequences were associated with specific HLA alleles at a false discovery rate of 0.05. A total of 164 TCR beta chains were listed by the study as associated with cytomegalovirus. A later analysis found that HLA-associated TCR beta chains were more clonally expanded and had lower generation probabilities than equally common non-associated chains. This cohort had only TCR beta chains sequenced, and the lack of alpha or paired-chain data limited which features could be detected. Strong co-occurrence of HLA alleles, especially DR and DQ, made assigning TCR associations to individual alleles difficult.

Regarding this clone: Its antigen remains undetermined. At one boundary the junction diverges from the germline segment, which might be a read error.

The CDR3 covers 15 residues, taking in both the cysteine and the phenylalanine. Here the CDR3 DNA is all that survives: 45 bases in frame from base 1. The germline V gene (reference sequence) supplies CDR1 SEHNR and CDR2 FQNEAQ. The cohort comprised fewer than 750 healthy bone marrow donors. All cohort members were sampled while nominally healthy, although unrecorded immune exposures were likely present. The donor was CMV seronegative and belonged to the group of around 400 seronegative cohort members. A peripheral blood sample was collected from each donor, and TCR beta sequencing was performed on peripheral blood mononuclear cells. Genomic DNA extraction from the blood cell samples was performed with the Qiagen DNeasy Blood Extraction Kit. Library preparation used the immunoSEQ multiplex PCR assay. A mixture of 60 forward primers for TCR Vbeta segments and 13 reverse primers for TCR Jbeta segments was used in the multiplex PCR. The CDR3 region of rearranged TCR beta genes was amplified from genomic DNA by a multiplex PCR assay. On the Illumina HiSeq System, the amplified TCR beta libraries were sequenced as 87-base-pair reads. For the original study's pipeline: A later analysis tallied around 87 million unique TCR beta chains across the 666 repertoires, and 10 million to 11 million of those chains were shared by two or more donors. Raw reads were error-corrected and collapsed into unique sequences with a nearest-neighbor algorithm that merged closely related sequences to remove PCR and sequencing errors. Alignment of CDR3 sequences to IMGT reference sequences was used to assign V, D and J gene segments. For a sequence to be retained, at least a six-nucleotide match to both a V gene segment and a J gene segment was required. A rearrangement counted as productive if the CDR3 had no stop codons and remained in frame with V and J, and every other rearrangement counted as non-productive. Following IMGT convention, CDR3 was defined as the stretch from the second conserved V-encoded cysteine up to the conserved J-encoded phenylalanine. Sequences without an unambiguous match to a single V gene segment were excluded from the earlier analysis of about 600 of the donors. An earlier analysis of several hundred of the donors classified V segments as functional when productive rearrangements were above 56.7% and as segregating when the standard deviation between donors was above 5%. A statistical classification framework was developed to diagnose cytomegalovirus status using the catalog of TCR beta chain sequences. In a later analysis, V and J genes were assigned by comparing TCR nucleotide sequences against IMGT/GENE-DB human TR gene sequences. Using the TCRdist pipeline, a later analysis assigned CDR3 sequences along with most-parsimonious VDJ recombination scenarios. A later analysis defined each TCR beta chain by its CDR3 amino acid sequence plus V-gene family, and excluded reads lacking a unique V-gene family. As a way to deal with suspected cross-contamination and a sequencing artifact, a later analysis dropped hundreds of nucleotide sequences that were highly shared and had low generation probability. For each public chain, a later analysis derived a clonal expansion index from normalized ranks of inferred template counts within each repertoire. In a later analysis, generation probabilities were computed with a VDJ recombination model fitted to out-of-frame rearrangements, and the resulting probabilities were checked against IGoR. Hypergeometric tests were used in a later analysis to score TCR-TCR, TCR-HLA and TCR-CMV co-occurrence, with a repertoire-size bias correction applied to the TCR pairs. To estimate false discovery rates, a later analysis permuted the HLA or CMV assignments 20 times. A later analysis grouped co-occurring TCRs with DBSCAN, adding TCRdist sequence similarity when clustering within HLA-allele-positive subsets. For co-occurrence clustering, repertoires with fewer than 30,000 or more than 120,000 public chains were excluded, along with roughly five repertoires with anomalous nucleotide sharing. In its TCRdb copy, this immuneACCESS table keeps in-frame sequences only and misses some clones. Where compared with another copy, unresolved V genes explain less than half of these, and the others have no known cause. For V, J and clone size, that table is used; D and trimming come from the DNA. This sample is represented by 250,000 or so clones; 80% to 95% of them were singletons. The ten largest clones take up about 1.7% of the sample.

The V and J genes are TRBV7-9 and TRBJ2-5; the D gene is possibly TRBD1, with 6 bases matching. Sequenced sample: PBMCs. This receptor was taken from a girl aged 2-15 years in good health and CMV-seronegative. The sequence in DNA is TGTTCCAGCAGCAGAAGGGACAATCGACAGGAGACCCAGTACTTC. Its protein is CSSSRRDNRQETQYF.